Listed here are 15 T cell receptor beta chains from one sample, sequenced in a study of Ad26.COV2.S vaccination and SARS-CoV-2 variants. Data came from immunoSEQ multiplex PCR; TCRdb stores just in-frame clones and leaves some out. The table records about 180,000 clones, roughly 85% of them present only once. Sample: peripheral blood, taken after recovery from COVID-19. The receptors here all came from a human donor who had recovered from COVID-19.

The chain is built from TRBV25-1 and TRBJ2-1; TRBD2 matches at 10 bases. The CDR3 runs to 14 residues. J was trimmed by 8 bases and V by 8 bases; bases with no gene match: 9. Germline-derived CDR1 and CDR2 are MGHDK and SYGVNS. The CDR3, as DNA: TGTGCCAGCGACCTCAGCGGGAGGGCTGATGAGCAGTTCTTC. Protein: CASDLSGRADEQFF.

The rearrangement links TRBV3-1 (or the pseudogene TRBV3-2) to TRBJ1-1; maybe TRBD1 (6 bases). The CDR3 sequence is 14 residues long. The V end lost 1 base, the J end lost 1 base, and 7 bases lay between the germline ends. Germline values: CDR1 LGHDT, CDR2 YNNKEL (reference sequence). CDR3 in amino acids: CASSQGGGNTEAFF. CDR3 in DNA: TGTGCCAGCAGCCAAGGAGGGGGGAACACTGAAGCTTTCTTT.

The J gene is TRBJ2-1, the V gene TRBV12-3 or TRBV12-4; no clear D gene. This CDR3 is built from 12 residues. Trimming took off 6 bases at V and 7 bases at J, with 10 bases between the two ends. The CDR3 spells CASRLTRNEQFF. DNA for the CDR3: TGTGCCAGCAGACTTACAAGGAATGAGCAGTTCTTC.

This clone has just a few counts. This rearrangement joins TRBV28 to TRBJ2-7; weak D call: TRBD1 (6 bases). Germline CDR1 is MDHEN and CDR2 is SYDVKM. With 5 bases removed from V and 9 bases from J, the gap between germline ends came to 14 bases. This CDR3 spans 12 amino acids. CDR3 sequence: CASSPPDSRQYF. As DNA, the CDR3 is TGTGCCAGCAGTCCCCCGGACAGTAGGCAGTACTTC.

DNA of the CDR3: TGCGCCAGCAGCGGGACATATTCAACTAATGAAAAACTGTTTTTT. Protein product: CASSGTYSTNEKLFF. The V gene is TRBV5-1, the J gene TRBJ1-4; TRBD1 is a possible D gene (6 bases). CDR3 length equals 15 residues. Looked up from germline, CDR1 is SGHRS and CDR2 is YFSETQ. The V end lost 4 bases, the J end lost 0 bases, and 10 bases lay between the germline ends.

The chain recombines TRBV5-1 with TRBJ1-5, with 9 bases matching TRBD1. Germline CDR1 and CDR2: SGHRS and YFSETQ. The CDR3 contains 15 residues. Trimming removed 4 bases from V and 5 bases from J; junction bases left unmatched: 7. Written as DNA, the CDR3 is TGCGCCAGCAGCCGGACAGGGGAGCAGTATCAGCCCCAGCATTTT. This sequence encodes CASSRTGEQYQPQHF.

The rearrangement uses TRBV24-1 and TRBJ2-1, with a tentative D call TRBD2 (6 bases). The CDR3 is 15 residues long. Germline CDR1 KGHDR, CDR2 SFDVKD. V was shortened by 3 bases and J by 5 bases, with 13 bases between the two germline ends. The CDR3 loop reads CATSDPEGRHNEQFF. For the CDR3, the DNA is TGTGCCACCAGTGATCCTGAGGGGAGGCACAATGAGCAGTTCTTC.

This clone was observed once. The V call is TRBV7-9, the J call TRBJ2-3; 10 positions agree with TRBD2. The CDR3 has 17 residues. Germline V gene lookup returns CDR1 SEHNR and CDR2 FQNEAQ (reference sequence). J lost 0 bases, V lost 1 base, and 4 bases had no gene match. The CDR3 DNA is TGTGCCAGCAGCTTAGGTAGCGGGAGGCCTAGCACAGATACGCAGTATTTT. Protein sequence: CASSLGSGRPSTDTQYF. Based on the CDR3 plus reference TRBV7-9 and TRBJ2-3, the full variable domain is DTGVSQNPRHKITKRGQNVTFRCDPISEHNRLYWYRQTLGQGPEFLTYFQNEAQLEKSRLLSDRFSAERPKGSFSTLEIQRTEQGDSAMYLCASSLGSGRPSTDTQYFGPGTRLTVL.

The chain links TRBV7-9 to TRBJ1-1; D is perhaps TRBD1 (5 bases). The CDR3 extends over 14 amino acids. V lost 5 bases and J 3 bases, leaving 13 bases between the germline ends. The germline CDR1 and CDR2 sequences are SEHNR and FQNEAQ (reference sequence). This CDR3 reads CASSIGGAHTEAFF. CDR3 in DNA: TGTGCCAGCAGCATAGGAGGGGCGCACACTGAAGCTTTCTTT.

The chain couples TRBV10-3 to TRBJ1-2; possibly TRBD1 for D (6 bases). The CDR3 runs 17 residues. The V end lost 4 bases, the J end lost 3 bases, and 21 bases lay between the germline ends. Germline CDR1 ENHRY, CDR2 SYGVKD. Here the CDR3 DNA reads TGTGCCATCAGTGGGGGGGCACAGGCCCATCGCCACTATGGCTACACCTTC. This encodes CAISGGAQAHRHYGYTF.

This rearrangement joins TRBV4-2 to TRBJ2-3; tentatively, D is TRBD2 (6 bases). V lost 1 base, J lost 1 base, and 9 bases lay in between. CDR3 length equals 15 residues. From germline, CDR1 is LGHNA and CDR2 YNFKEQ. The CDR3 coding sequence is TGTGCCAGCAGCCAAGTCTCTAGCGGCACAGATACGCAGTATTTT. Protein sequence: CASSQVSSGTDTQYF.

The CDR3 DNA follows: TGTGCTAGTGGTCCTGACAGTAGGGAGCAGTACTTC. This codes for CASGPDSREQYF. The rearrangement uses TRBV12-5 and TRBJ2-7; a weak D match, TRBD1 (5 bases). The CDR3 consists of 12 residues. Trimming shortened V by 5 bases and J by 7 bases, and 12 bases separated the two germline ends. CDR1 and CDR2 (germline): LGHNT, FRNRAP.

The chain is built from TRBV3-1 (or the pseudogene TRBV3-2) and TRBJ1-2, with unresolved D. This CDR3 has 16 amino acids. V was shortened by 0 bases and J by 7 bases, with 18 bases between the two germline ends. Per germline, CDR1 LGHDT and CDR2 YNNKEL (reference sequence). CDR3 coding DNA: TGTGCCAGCAGCCAAGATCTACCCGGGGTCCTGGGTGGCTACACCTTC. Encoded protein: CASSQDLPGVLGGYTF.

The chain employs TRBV2 and TRBJ2-3; D is possibly TRBD1 (6 bases). CDR1 and CDR2 from the germline V gene are SNHLY and FYNNEI. Trimming took 6 bases from V and 4 from J, leaving 20 bases between them. This CDR3 has 16 amino acids. CDR3 nucleotides: TGTGCCAGCAGCAAAACGCCGGGACAAACTTCAGATACGCAGTATTTT. It encodes CASSKTPGQTSDTQYF.

This sequence joins TRBV14 and TRBJ2-1, with D tentatively TRBD2 (6 bases). CDR1 is SGHDN, CDR2 FVKESK, per germline. With 3 bases removed from V and 0 bases from J, the gap between germline ends came to 12 bases. CDR3 length equals 16 residues. The CDR3 spells CASSQRRGYSYNEQFF. CDR3 DNA: TGTGCCAGCAGCCAGAGGCGGGGTTACTCCTACAATGAGCAGTTCTTC.